This T cell receptor beta chain originates from a study of PD-1 blockade in mismatch repair-deficient tumors. The repertoire was sequenced with immunoSEQ multiplex PCR; TCRdb's copy has only in-frame clones and lacks some. Here the sample spans more than 85,000 clones, over 75% being singletons. This receptor was obtained from an adult with mismatch repair-deficient cancer. This material consisted of peripheral blood, taken about eight months after starting pembrolizumab.

The CDR3 sequence: CASSANEGWNEQFF. CDR3 bases: TGCGCCAGCAGCGCTAACGAAGGGTGGAATGAGCAGTTCTTC. The rearrangement links TRBV4-1 to TRBJ2-1; D call uncertain. Germline V CDR1 and CDR2: MGHRA, YSYEKL. The CDR3 sequence is 14 residues long. V was cut by 5 bases and J by 7 bases, with 15 bases left in between.